These T cell receptor beta chains were read from a single sample in a study of shared clonotypes between healthy human individuals. Method: immunoSEQ multiplex PCR; TCRdb's copy keeps in-frame clones and lacks some. The sample lists about 960,000 clones; roughly 72% were seen once. The sample taken for sequencing was memory CD4+ T cells sorted from blood. The source is a man aged 18 to 30 in good health. CDR3s include the opening cysteine and the closing phenylalanine or tryptophan. The D gene is left open where the match is weak. Rows may omit the clone size; those that give it use once, few, many or a size class.

j_call d_call cdr3_length v_call clone_size cdr3_nt cdr3_aa
TRBJ1-1 . 13 TRBV28 . TGTGCCAGCAGTTTGATCCGGGGCACTGAAGCTTTCTTT CASSLIRGTEAFF
TRBJ1-2 . 15 TRBV4-2 . TGTGCCAGCAGCCAAGAACAGGAGTCCAACTATGGCTACACCTTC CASSQEQESNYGYTF
TRBJ1-1 . 15 TRBV4-3 . TGCGCCAGCAGCCAAGAACTTATGACAGTCGCGGAAGCTTTCTTT CASSQELMTVAEAFF
TRBJ1-2 . 13 TRBV25-1 . TGTGCCAGCAGTGAAGCCGGCCGTTATGGCTACACCTTC CASSEAGRYGYTF
TRBJ1-5 . 15 TRBV10-3 . TGTGCCATCAGTGAGTCTGGGGGTAGCAATCAGCCCCAGCATTTC CAISESGGSNQPQHF
TRBJ2-2 . 12 TRBV4-1 . TGCGCCAGCAGCCAAGATCTCGGGGAGCTGTTTTTT CASSQDLGELFF
TRBJ1-2 . 15 TRBV28 . TGTGCCAGCACTCCACCTCGGGGAGGGAACTATGGCTACACCTTC CASTPPRGGNYGYTF
TRBJ2-5 TRBD2 18 TRBV7-9 once TGTGCCAGCAGCCCAGGACTAGCGGGGGCCCTGTACCAAGAGACCCAGTACTTC CASSPGLAGALYQETQYF
TRBJ2-3 TRBD2 18 TRBV4-3 . TGCGCCAGCAGCACCGGGACCGGGGGGGGGAGAAGCACAGATACGCAGTATTTT CASSTGTGGGRSTDTQYF
TRBJ1-6 . 13 TRBV28 . TGTGCCAGCAGCCGTAAAGGGAATTCACCCCTCCACTTT CASSRKGNSPLHF
TRBJ1-3 TRBD1 15 TRBV9 . TGTGCCAGCAGCGACCGGGACAGATCTGGAAACACCATATATTTT CASSDRDRSGNTIYF
TRBJ1-5 . 12 TRBV30 . TGTGCCTGGGGAAAGGACGGTCAGCCCCAGCATTTT CAWGKDGQPQHF
TRBJ2-3 . 13 TRBV9 . TGTGCCAGCACCCAACCTGGGGCAGATACGCAGTATTTT CASTQPGADTQYF
TRBJ1-3 . 14 TRBV10-3 . TGTGCCATCAGTCCCGGGCAGACTGGAAACACCATATATTTT CAISPGQTGNTIYF
TRBJ1-1 TRBD1 13 TRBV5-5 . TGTGCCAGCAGTCCGGGACAGATCACTGAAGCTTTCTTT CASSPGQITEAFF
TRBJ1-1 TRBD1 16 TRBV5-5 . TGTGCCAGCAGCTTAGGACTAGGGGGCCGGGGAACTGAAGCTTTCTTT CASSLGLGGRGTEAFF
TRBJ2-5 . 13 TRBV4-3 . TGCGCCAGCAGCCAAGGGGTTCAAGAGACCCAGTACTTC CASSQGVQETQYF
TRBJ2-5 TRBD2 17 TRBV2 few TGTGCCAGCAGTGAGGGTACTAGCGGGGCTCCGGGGAAGACCCAGTACTTC CASSEGTSGAPGKTQYF
TRBJ2-3 TRBD1 13 TRBV27 . TGTGCCAGCAGCGTCGGGACAGCCAATACGCAGTATTTT CASSVGTANTQYF
TRBJ1-5 . 15 TRBV2 . TGTGCCAGCAGGGCTACAGGGTTTAGCAATCAGCCCCAGCATTTT CASRATGFSNQPQHF
TRBJ1-2 TRBD1 13 TRBV5-6 . TGTGCCAGCAGCGTCGGACAGGGGGCGAAGTACACCTTC CASSVGQGAKYTF
TRBJ2-3 TRBD2 15 TRBV15 . TGTGCCACCAGCAGGACTCCGGGACTAGGGGATACGCAGTATTTT CATSRTPGLGDTQYF
TRBJ2-1 TRBD2 13 TRBV9 . TGTGCCAGCAGCGGGGGACTAGCGACGGAGCAGTTCTTC CASSGGLATEQFF
TRBJ2-7 TRBD1 15 TRBV27 once TGTGCCAGCAGTTCCCTGACAGGGATGACCTACGAGCAGTACTTC CASSSLTGMTYEQYF
TRBJ2-2 . 13 TRBV7-3 . TGTGCCAGCAGCCGCGGGGACACCGGGGAGCTGTTTTTT CASSRGDTGELFF